Shown below are 10 T cell receptor beta chains from a single sample sequenced in a study of graft-versus-host responses after intestinal transplantation. Sequenced by immunoSEQ multiplex PCR; TCRdb stores in-frame clones only, minus some. Found here are about 19,000 clones, roughly nine tenths of them singletons; the top ten hold 40% to 65%. The sequencing used bone marrow, collected about 130 days after transplant. The source is a human patient who received an intestinal transplant, so some T cells may come from the graft donor.

The genes are TRBV27 and TRBJ2-7; TRBD2 matches 8 bases. Germline-derived CDR1 and CDR2 are MNHEY and SMNVEV (reference sequence). This CDR3 has 16 amino acids. With V trimmed by 2 bases and J by 4 bases, 10 bases remained unmatched. The CDR3 protein is CASSLVVGLAGYEQYF. The CDR3 bases are TGTGCCAGCAGTTTAGTAGTCGGACTAGCAGGATACGAGCAGTACTTC.

The chain is built from TRBV5-1 and TRBJ1-1; TRBD1 might be the D (5 bases). Per germline, CDR1 SGHRS and CDR2 YFSETQ. CDR3 length: 16 residues. The V end was cut by 1 base, the J end by 0 bases, with 13 bases between. CDR3 bases: TGCGCCAGCAGCTTGCCCGACCGGGGCCTGAACACTGAAGCTTTCTTT. Amino acids: CASSLPDRGLNTEAFF.

This chain links TRBV6-6 with TRBJ2-7; 7 positions agree with TRBD1. The CDR3 loop spans 14 amino acids. J was trimmed by 3 bases and V by 8 bases; bases with no gene match: 10. Per the germline V gene, CDR1 is MNHNY and CDR2 is SVGAGI (reference sequence). Here the CDR3 DNA reads TGTGCCAGCGGCCGAGACAGGGCCAGCTACGAGCAGTACTTC. It translates to CASGRDRASYEQYF.

V gene TRBV15 combines with J gene TRBJ2-1, with D perhaps TRBD1 or TRBD2 (5 bases each). Germline CDR1 LNHNV, CDR2 YYDKDF (reference sequence). The CDR3 contains 15 residues. V was clipped by 5 bases and J by 15 bases, with 26 bases between them. In DNA, the CDR3 is TGTGCCACCAGCGACCGGGACGAGGTGGGCTCGGGACGGTTCTTC. This gives the protein CATSDRDEVGSGRFF. Variable domain in full (rest from reference TRBV15 and TRBJ2-1): DAMVIQNPRYQVTQFGKPVTLSCSQTLNHNVMYWYQQKSSQAPKLLFHYYDKDFNNEADTPDNFQSRRPNTSFCFLDIRSPGLGDTAMYLCATSDRDEVGSGRFFGPGTRLTVL.

The chain has TRBV21-1 and TRBJ2-1; TRBD1 reflects the table's D call only, with no check against the DNA. TRBV21-1 is shown as a pseudogene. The CDR3 has 16 residues. The CDR3 spells CALPRGPGPTRNEQFF. Written as DNA, the CDR3 is TGTGCCCTCCCAAGGGGCCCCGGGCCTACGCGGAATGAGCAGTTCTTC.

The rearrangement uses TRBV6-1 and TRBJ2-1, with D tentatively TRBD2 (6 bases). The CDR3 consists of 15 residues. Germline V gene sequence: CDR1 MNHNS, CDR2 SASEGT. Trimming removed 6 bases from V and 0 bases from J, with 12 bases in between. CDR3 DNA sequence: TGTGCCAGCAGCCGGCTAGCGAGCTCCTACAATGAGCAGTTCTTC. Protein sequence: CASSRLASSYNEQFF.

This chain uses TRBV6-6 with TRBJ2-7, with D perhaps matching TRBD1 or TRBD2 (5 bases each). The V gene lost 0 bases and the J gene lost 1 base, with 10 bases spanning the gap. The germline gives CDR1 MNHNY, CDR2 SVGAGI (reference sequence). This CDR3 is 15 amino acids long. The CDR3 DNA reads as TGTGCCAGCAGTTACTCCCTGGGGACGTCCTACGAGCAGTACTTC. Translation gives CASSYSLGTSYEQYF.

For the CDR3, the DNA is TGCGCCAGCAGTGGGGCAGATACGCAGTATTTT. Encoded protein: CASSGADTQYF. The V and J genes are TRBV10-1 and TRBJ2-3; D remains unclear. The germline V gene encodes CDR1 WNHNN and CDR2 SYGVQD (reference sequence). The CDR3 loop spans 11 amino acids. V was cut by 4 bases and J by 4 bases, with 3 bases left in between.

This clone occurred a few times. The chain combines TRBV27 with TRBJ2-1; 11 nucleotides agree with TRBD2. Trimming removed 5 bases from V and 2 bases from J; junction bases left unmatched: 8. The CDR3 is 17 residues long. Germline assignment: CDR1 MNHEY and CDR2 SMNVEV (reference sequence). The chain's CDR3 is CASSPPGLAATYNEQFF. The CDR3 coding sequence is TGTGCCAGCAGTCCACCGGGACTAGCGGCCACCTACAATGAGCAGTTCTTC.

This chain uses TRBV11-2 with TRBJ1-6, with D unresolved. Trimming removed 1 base at V and 0 bases at J, with 7 bases between. The germline V gene encodes CDR1 SGHAT and CDR2 FQNNGV. The CDR3 has 16 residues. The CDR3, as DNA: TGTGCCAGCAGCTTAGTTTTTGGCTCCTATAATTCACCCCTCCACTTT. This gives the protein CASSLVFGSYNSPLHF.